This paragraph reports one T cell receptor beta chain. Its specificity is not known. These data are taken from a study of blood T cells in healthy people across ages. Study results and limitations: Any conclusive comparison of naive versus antigen-experienced cells was prevented by using unsorted PBMCs.

Donors each provided 7.5 to 10 milliliters of peripheral blood. Per the germline V gene, CDR1 is MNHEY and CDR2 is SVGEGT. V shed 2 bases, J shed 2 bases, and the junction held 10 bases outside the gene matches. This CDR3 is built from 17 residues. A sample-barcoded 5' primer and a J-beta primer mix were used in a second PCR of roughly 6 to 11 cycles. TCRdb analysed the 5' RACE reads with MiXCR anew, one entry per CDR3 protein. Counted here are 1.5 million to 2 million distinct CDR3 sequences, roughly 30% occurring once; the ten biggest clones make up around 10%. The rearrangement joins TRBV6-2 or TRBV6-3 to TRBJ2-3; 7 nucleotides align to TRBD1. This clonotype originated in a woman under 40 in good health. The specimen was blood. CDR3 region: CASSYVYGTVHTDTQYF. DNA of the CDR3: TGTGCCAGCAGTTACGTCTACGGGACAGTTCACACAGATACGCAGTATTTT.